These T cell receptor beta chains were read from a single sample in a study of molecular identifiers for immune sequencing clone quantification. Via MiXCR, TCRdb re-called the PCR reads, giving one row per CDR3 protein. The sample has about 320,000 distinct CDR3 sequences, roughly a quarter seen once. Sequences were obtained from naive CD8+ T cells from blood, with Jurkat cell RNA spiked in. These TCRs come from a human donor in good health. Some libraries in this study had Jurkat cell RNA spiked in. Both conserved end residues are part of each CDR3. Each record gives: V gene, clone size, J gene, D gene, CDR3 protein, CDR3 DNA. A D gene is named only where the DNA matches it firmly. Clone size is stated in some rows and not others, as once, few, many or a class when expanded.

V: TRBV6-5; size: many; J: TRBJ1-6; D: TRBD1; CDR3: CASSVRDRSYNSPLHF; DNA: TGTGCCAGCAGTGTCCGGGACAGATCCTATAATTCACCCCTCCACTTT
V: TRBV30; size: many; J: TRBJ2-7; D: TRBD1; CDR3: CAWGDSGYEQYF; DNA: TGTGCCTGGGGGGACAGTGGGTACGAGCAGTACTTC
V: TRBV4-3; size: many; J: TRBJ2-3; D: NA; CDR3: CASSQDATRLTDTQYF; DNA: TGCGCCAGCAGCCAAGATGCGACTAGACTAACAGATACGCAGTATTTT
V: TRBV27; size: few; J: TRBJ2-7; D: NA; CDR3: CASSLGAHYEQYF; DNA: TGTGCCAGCAGTTTAGGGGCCCACTACGAGCAGTACTTC
V: TRBV14; size: many; J: TRBJ2-7; D: NA; CDR3: CASSQEAEQYF; DNA: TGTGCCAGCAGCCAAGAGGCCGAGCAGTACTTC
V: TRBV19; size: few; J: TRBJ2-4; D: NA; CDR3: CASSTLGRLGAKNIQYF; DNA: TGTGCCAGTAGTACCCTTGGGCGGCTCGGGGCCAAAAACATTCAGTACTTC
V: TRBV4-1; size: NA; J: TRBJ2-2; D: NA; CDR3: CASSQEVGANTGELLF; DNA: TGCGCCAGCAGCCAAGAAGTCGGAGCGAACACCGGGGAGCTGCTTTTT
V: TRBV28; size: NA; J: TRBJ1-5; D: NA; CDR3: CASSLFEVKINQPQHF; DNA: TGTGCCAGCAGTTTATTTGAGGTCAAAATTAATCAGCCCCAGCATTTT
V: TRBV5-1; size: many; J: TRBJ1-3; D: NA; CDR3: CASSLTDLSSGNTIYF; DNA: TGCGCCAGCAGCTTGACAGACCTTAGCTCTGGAAACACCATATATTTT
V: TRBV5-4; size: many; J: TRBJ2-3; D: TRBD1; CDR3: CASSPTGTGTDTQYF; DNA: TGTGCCAGCAGCCCGACCGGGACAGGCACAGATACGCAGTATTTT
V: TRBV4-1; size: few; J: TRBJ1-2; D: TRBD1; CDR3: CASSQGTLQGAAIYTF; DNA: TGCGCCAGCAGCCAAGGAACGTTACAGGGGGCCGCTATCTACACCTTC
V: TRBV6-2/TRBV6-3; size: NA; J: TRBJ1-2; D: NA; CDR3: CASSYSARSNNGYTF; DNA: TGTGCCAGCAGTTACTCGGCACGGTCCAACAATGGCTACACCTTC
V: TRBV7-9; size: many; J: TRBJ2-2; D: NA; CDR3: CASLGFGTNTGELFF; DNA: TGTGCCAGCTTGGGGTTCGGAACGAACACCGGGGAGCTGTTTTTT
V: TRBV5-1; size: many; J: TRBJ2-3; D: TRBD2; CDR3: CASSGDYSTDTQYF; DNA: TGCGCCAGCAGCGGGGACTATAGCACAGATACGCAGTATTTT
V: TRBV7-9; size: many; J: TRBJ2-2; D: TRBD2; CDR3: CASSSSTSGAGELFF; DNA: TGTGCCAGCAGCTCCTCGACTAGCGGGGCGGGGGAGCTGTTTTTT
V: TRBV12-3/TRBV12-4; size: many; J: TRBJ2-5; D: NA; CDR3: CASEPWAGTQYF; DNA: TGTGCCAGCGAGCCATGGGCGGGGACCCAGTACTTC
V: TRBV27; size: few; J: TRBJ2-7; D: NA; CDR3: CASSFSPGAYEQYF; DNA: TGTGCCAGCAGTTTCTCACCCGGCGCCTACGAGCAGTACTTC
V: TRBV24-1; size: few; J: TRBJ2-1; D: NA; CDR3: CATSDLPDNEQFF; DNA: TGTGCCACCAGTGATTTGCCCGACAATGAGCAGTTCTTC
V: TRBV6-1; size: many; J: TRBJ2-3; D: NA; CDR3: CASSEWTVTDTQYF; DNA: TGTGCCAGCAGTGAGTGGACGGTCACAGATACGCAGTATTTT
V: TRBV7-9; size: NA; J: TRBJ1-3; D: TRBD1; CDR3: CASSHGQGAQNTIYF; DNA: TGTGCCAGCAGCCACGGACAGGGGGCACAGAACACCATATATTTT
V: TRBV4-1; size: NA; J: TRBJ2-1; D: NA; CDR3: CASSQDSGGYNEQFF; DNA: TGCGCCAGCAGCCAAGATAGTGGGGGCTACAATGAGCAGTTCTTC
V: TRBV19; size: NA; J: TRBJ2-6; D: NA; CDR3: CASKTLYYSGANVLTF; DNA: TGTGCCAGTAAGACACTCTACTACTCTGGGGCCAACGTCCTGACTTTC
V: TRBV2; size: many; J: TRBJ2-3; D: TRBD2; CDR3: CASNSGTPTDTQYF; DNA: TGTGCCAGCAATAGCGGGACTCCCACAGATACGCAGTATTTT
V: TRBV18; size: many; J: TRBJ2-7; D: NA; CDR3: CASSPGVNYEQYF; DNA: TGTGCCAGCTCACCAGGGGTTAACTACGAGCAGTACTTC
V: TRBV5-6; size: NA; J: TRBJ2-7; D: NA; CDR3: CASSLTTGWNAEQYF; DNA: TGTGCCAGCAGCTTGACGACAGGATGGAATGCCGAGCAGTACTTC
V: TRBV9; size: few; J: TRBJ2-7; D: NA; CDR3: CASSVSEAPAYEQYF; DNA: TGTGCCAGCAGCGTAAGCGAGGCCCCGGCCTACGAGCAGTACTTC
V: TRBV24-1; size: NA; J: TRBJ2-7; D: NA; CDR3: CATSDFQGGEQYF; DNA: TGTGCCACCAGTGATTTCCAGGGAGGCGAGCAGTACTTC
V: TRBV2; size: many; J: TRBJ2-3; D: NA; CDR3: CASSGGPGLVDADTQYF; DNA: TGTGCCAGCAGTGGGGGCCCGGGCCTGGTCGACGCAGATACGCAGTATTTT
V: TRBV6-5; size: many; J: TRBJ2-1; D: NA; CDR3: CASGDGAHEQFF; DNA: TGTGCCAGCGGGGACGGGGCCCATGAGCAGTTCTTC
V: TRBV6-5; size: many; J: TRBJ2-7; D: NA; CDR3: CASSYRGKYEQYF; DNA: TGTGCCAGCAGTTACAGGGGGAAATACGAGCAGTACTTC
V: TRBV7-2; size: many; J: TRBJ2-7; D: TRBD1; CDR3: CASSFTGTGLHEQYF; DNA: TGTGCCAGCAGCTTTACCGGGACAGGGCTCCACGAGCAGTACTTC
V: TRBV19; size: few; J: TRBJ2-1; D: TRBD2; CDR3: CASSIIAGDEQFF; DNA: TGTGCCAGTAGTATAATCGCGGGAGACGAGCAGTTCTTC
V: TRBV11-2; size: NA; J: TRBJ2-3; D: TRBD2; CDR3: CASSFVLAASTDTQYF; DNA: TGTGCCAGCAGCTTCGTACTAGCGGCTAGCACAGATACGCAGTATTTT
V: TRBV4-3; size: NA; J: TRBJ2-1; D: NA; CDR3: CASSQDGGSEQFF; DNA: TGCGCCAGCAGCCAAGATGGAGGGAGTGAGCAGTTCTTC
V: TRBV7-9; size: few; J: TRBJ2-3; D: NA; CDR3: CASSLDEHSTDTQYF; DNA: TGTGCCAGCAGCTTAGATGAACACAGCACAGATACGCAGTATTTT
V: TRBV7-9; size: NA; J: TRBJ2-5; D: NA; CDR3: CASSSRLGQQETQYF; DNA: TGTGCCAGCAGCTCTCGTCTTGGACAGCAAGAGACCCAGTACTTC
V: TRBV5-6; size: NA; J: TRBJ2-7; D: TRBD2; CDR3: CASSLTGGPAEQYF; DNA: TGTGCCAGCAGCTTGACGGGAGGGCCTGCCGAGCAGTACTTC
V: TRBV7-6; size: few; J: TRBJ1-3; D: NA; CDR3: CASSSGGMDAGNTIYF; DNA: TGTGCCAGCAGCTCGGGGGGAATGGATGCTGGAAACACCATATATTTT
V: TRBV7-9; size: many; J: TRBJ1-5; D: TRBD1; CDR3: CASSSGQTNQPQHF; DNA: TGTGCCAGCAGCTCGGGACAGACCAATCAGCCCCAGCATTTT
V: TRBV7-6; size: few; J: TRBJ1-1; D: NA; CDR3: CASSLALYTEAFF; DNA: TGTGCCAGCAGCTTAGCGCTATACACTGAAGCTTTCTTT
V: TRBV20-1; size: few; J: TRBJ2-3; D: NA; CDR3: CSAGSTGAWGTDTQYF; DNA: TGCAGTGCTGGGTCAACCGGGGCGTGGGGCACAGATACGCAGTATTTT
V: TRBV7-6; size: many; J: TRBJ2-1; D: TRBD1; CDR3: CASSPVYGTAGTGGLEQFF; DNA: TGTGCCAGCAGCCCAGTTTATGGGACAGCCGGGACAGGGGGCCTTGAGCAGTTCTTC
V: TRBV28; size: many; J: TRBJ2-5; D: TRBD1; CDR3: CASSPGQGAETQYF; DNA: TGTGCCAGCAGTCCAGGACAGGGGGCAGAGACCCAGTACTTC
V: TRBV28; size: NA; J: TRBJ2-7; D: TRBD1; CDR3: CASSLFRGRTDEQYF; DNA: TGTGCCAGCAGTCTCTTCAGGGGGCGAACAGACGAGCAGTACTTC
V: TRBV6-5; size: few; J: TRBJ1-1; D: NA; CDR3: CASSVPGNTEAFF; DNA: TGTGCCAGCAGTGTACCAGGGAACACTGAAGCTTTCTTT
V: TRBV20-1; size: NA; J: TRBJ1-6; D: NA; CDR3: CSATSDRGNSPLHF; DNA: TGCAGTGCCACCTCCGACCGAGGGAATTCACCCCTCCACTTT
V: TRBV12-3/TRBV12-4; size: NA; J: TRBJ2-1; D: NA; CDR3: CASSLAAVLGQPYNEQFF; DNA: TGTGCCAGCAGTTTAGCGGCCGTCTTAGGGCAGCCCTACAATGAGCAGTTCTTC
V: TRBV19; size: NA; J: TRBJ2-1; D: NA; CDR3: CVSSHGNNEQFF; DNA: TGTGTCAGTAGTCACGGGAACAATGAGCAGTTCTTC
V: TRBV28; size: NA; J: TRBJ1-3; D: NA; CDR3: CASSLIVSSGNTIYF; DNA: TGTGCCAGCAGTTTAATCGTCAGCTCTGGAAACACCATATATTTT
V: TRBV10-3; size: many; J: TRBJ1-1; D: TRBD1; CDR3: CAISEGQGMNTEAFF; DNA: TGTGCCATCAGTGAGGGACAGGGGATGAACACTGAAGCTTTCTTT
V: TRBV2; size: many; J: TRBJ2-6; D: NA; CDR3: CASSSGSAGANVLTF; DNA: TGTGCCAGCAGTAGCGGTTCGGCGGGGGCCAACGTCCTGACTTTC